This is a list of T cell receptor beta chains from one sample in a study of T-cell memory formation after mild COVID-19. TCRdb redid the calling of the 5' RACE reads with MiXCR, one entry per CDR3 protein. Seen here are a few hundred thousand distinct CDR3 sequences, about 16% observed once, and the top ten hold around 24%. The sample taken for sequencing was PBMCs or a T cell subset sorted from them (not recorded which). The receptors shown here come from a man younger than 35 who had mild COVID-19 (a few samples of this study predate the infection). Cell type and time point are not known. CDR3s include the opening cysteine and the closing phenylalanine or tryptophan. The D gene is left open where the match is weak. Not every row has a clone size; where given, it reads once, few, many or a size class.

clone size | D gene | J gene | V gene | CDR3 length | CDR3 protein | CDR3 DNA
. | . | TRBJ1-4 | TRBV7-2 | 15 | CASSFDMGGNEKLFF | TGTGCCAGCAGCTTCGATATGGGGGGCAATGAAAAACTGTTTTTT
. | TRBD1 | TRBJ1-2 | TRBV20-1 | 13 | CSARGQTNYGYTF | TGCAGTGCTAGGGGACAGACCAACTATGGCTACACCTTC
. | . | TRBJ1-2 | TRBV28 | 14 | CASSFTGPNYGYTF | TGTGCCAGCAGTTTTACAGGGCCGAACTATGGCTACACCTTC
. | . | TRBJ2-1 | TRBV5-1 | 15 | CASSWGDKTYNEQFF | TGCGCCAGCAGCTGGGGGGACAAAACCTACAATGAGCAGTTCTTC
few | . | TRBJ1-6 | TRBV15 | 14 | CATSSGRPQSPLHF | TGTGCCACCAGCAGCGGCAGGCCCCAGTCACCCCTCCACTTT
. | . | TRBJ1-4 | TRBV7-2 | 14 | CASSGKWGNEKLFF | TGTGCCAGCAGCGGAAAGTGGGGAAATGAAAAACTGTTTTTT
few | . | TRBJ2-5 | TRBV6-2/TRBV6-3 | 13 | CASSYGTKETQYF | TGTGCCAGCAGTTACGGGACCAAAGAGACCCAGTACTTC
few | TRBD2 | TRBJ2-3 | TRBV12-3/TRBV12-4 | 16 | CASRPALAGGSDTQYF | TGTGCCAGCAGGCCCGCTTTAGCGGGGGGATCAGATACGCAGTATTTT
. | TRBD2 | TRBJ2-5 | TRBV7-3 | 14 | CASSRGSSGETQYF | TGTGCCAGCAGCCGCGGATCTAGCGGGGAGACCCAGTACTTC
few | . | TRBJ2-5 | TRBV9 | 14 | CASSVGTREKTQYF | TGTGCCAGCAGCGTAGGAACCCGTGAAAAGACCCAGTACTTC
many | . | TRBJ1-5 | TRBV27 | 13 | CASSLDSRQPQHF | TGTGCCAGCAGTTTAGATTCTCGACAGCCCCAGCATTTT
. | . | TRBJ1-1 | TRBV7-2 | 13 | CASSFSRFTEAFF | TGTGCCAGCAGCTTTTCCAGATTCACTGAAGCTTTCTTT
. | . | TRBJ1-1 | TRBV6-5 | 12 | CASSNLNTEAFF | TGTGCCAGCAGTAACCTGAACACTGAAGCTTTCTTT
. | . | TRBJ2-1 | TRBV20-1 | 9 | CSANSAQFF | TGCAGTGCTAACTCCGCGCAGTTCTTC
. | . | TRBJ1-1 | TRBV27 | 13 | CASSLSRNSGAFF | TGTGCCAGCAGTTTATCGAGAAACAGCGGAGCTTTCTTT
few | TRBD1 | TRBJ2-2 | TRBV28 | 17 | CASSPPAQTGGHGELFF | TGTGCCAGCAGTCCCCCGGCCCAAACAGGGGGCCACGGGGAGCTGTTTTTT
many | . | TRBJ2-7 | TRBV6-1 | 13 | CASSEMHPYEQYF | TGTGCCAGCAGTGAAATGCACCCCTACGAGCAGTACTTC
once | . | TRBJ1-6 | TRBV3-1 | 11 | CASSQAGFFHF | TGTGCCAGCAGCCAAGCGGGATTTTTCCACTTT
. | . | TRBJ2-2 | TRBV2 | 14 | CASSRGWDTGELFF | TGTGCCAGCAGTCGGGGTTGGGACACCGGGGAGCTGTTTTTT
many | . | TRBJ2-3 | TRBV20-1 | 18 | CSARVLPGLPSSTDTQYF | TGCAGTGCTAGAGTCCTACCGGGACTCCCCTCGAGCACAGATACGCAGTATTTT
. | . | TRBJ1-1 | TRBV7-2 | 14 | CASSPDQGYVLAFF | TGTGCCAGCAGCCCAGACCAGGGATACGTTCTGGCTTTCTTT
. | . | TRBJ1-3 | TRBV6-5 | 15 | CASSLVLSSGNTIYF | TGTGCCAGCAGTTTAGTCCTGAGCTCTGGAAACACCATATATTTT
few | TRBD1 | TRBJ1-1 | TRBV12-3/TRBV12-4 | 14 | CASSFNRGLTEAFF | TGTGCCAGCAGTTTCAACAGGGGGTTGACTGAAGCTTTCTTT
. | TRBD1 | TRBJ2-1 | TRBV27 | 15 | CASSSPGQGYNEQFF | TGTGCCAGCAGTTCACCGGGACAGGGGTACAATGAGCAGTTCTTC